Shown below are 30 T cell receptor beta chains from a single sample sequenced in a study of blood T cell repertoires in COVID-19. Only in-frame clones appear in the TCRdb table, and some are missing; sequencing was by immunoSEQ multiplex PCR. The sample carries hundreds of thousands of clones, roughly four fifths recorded once. Material for sequencing was peripheral blood. Every receptor here comes from a woman in her 70s with acute or convalescent COVID-19.

V and J are TRBV5-1 and TRBJ2-5; TRBD1 matches 9 bases. CDR1 is SGHRS, CDR2 YFSETQ, per germline. V was clipped by 0 bases and J by 3 bases; unmatched bases: 0. The CDR3 spans 14 residues. The CDR3 loop is CASSLGDREETQYF. In DNA, the CDR3 is TGCGCCAGCAGCTTGGGGGACAGGGAAGAGACCCAGTACTTC.

J is TRBJ2-7 and V is TRBV29-1; possible D gene TRBD1, 6 bases. CDR1 SQVTM and CDR2 ANQGSEA come from the germline V gene. CDR3 size: 12 residues. Trimming shortened V by 6 bases and J by 5 bases, and 14 bases separated the two germline ends. As DNA, the CDR3 is TGCAGCGTCCGACAGGTGGGGAACGAGCAGTACTTC. Translation: CSVRQVGNEQYF.

The gene calls are TRBV19 and TRBJ1-2; no clear D gene. Germline assignment: CDR1 LNHDA and CDR2 SQIVND (reference sequence). V lost 3 bases and J lost 3, with 14 bases in between. The CDR3 totals 15 residues. CDR3 sequence (DNA): TGTGCCAGTAGTATGCGAGGGAGAGAGTACTATGGCTACACCTTC. It codes for CASSMRGREYYGYTF.

The J gene is TRBJ1-4, the V gene TRBV2, with D possibly matching TRBD1 (6 bases). Per germline, CDR1 SNHLY and CDR2 FYNNEI. V shed 6 bases and J shed 7 bases, with 18 bases lying between them. This CDR3 is 15 amino acids long. The DNA for the CDR3 is TGTGCCAGCAGAGCCCAGGGGTTAGGCGGTGAAAAACTGTTTTTT. Translating it yields CASRAQGLGGEKLFF.

This clone was seen once. V usage is TRBV7-8 and J usage is TRBJ1-5; 8 positions match TRBD1. CDR3 length: 17 residues. J gave up 4 bases and V 1 base, and 9 bases lay outside the gene matches. Germline CDR1 SGHVS, CDR2 FQNEAQ. The CDR3 spells CASSLVGQGARNQPQHF. CDR3 bases: TGTGCCAGCAGCTTAGTGGGGCAGGGGGCAAGAAATCAGCCCCAGCATTTT.

This clone came up once. This chain uses TRBV30 with TRBJ2-7; no definite D call. This CDR3 is 14 amino acids long. Trimming removed 3 bases from V and 2 bases from J, with 14 bases in between. The germline CDR1 and CDR2 sequences are GTSNPN and SVGIG (reference sequence). The CDR3 spells CAWSKKLPPYEQYF. Here the CDR3 DNA reads TGTGCCTGGAGCAAGAAACTACCACCCTACGAGCAGTACTTC.

The count of this clone is one. This rearrangement joins TRBV10-2 to TRBJ2-1; 13 bases match TRBD2. J lost 10 bases, V lost 6 bases, and 6 bases had no gene match. Germline V gene sequence: CDR1 WSHSY, CDR2 SAAADI. The CDR3 has 14 residues. The CDR3 nucleotides are TGCGCCAGCAGGGAGGGACTAGCGGGGCTAGAGCAGTTCTTC. As protein: CASREGLAGLEQFF.

CDR3 coding DNA: TGTGCCAGCAGGGCGGGGTTGAACACTGAAGCTTTCTTT. It encodes CASRAGLNTEAFF. The chain carries TRBV6-5 and TRBJ1-1, with D uncertain. The ends were cut back, 6 bases at V and 0 bases at J, with 8 bases in the middle. The CDR3 has 13 amino acids. CDR1 is MNHEY, CDR2 SVGAGI, per germline.

V usage is TRBV7-9 and J usage is TRBJ1-2; D may be TRBD1 (6 bases). This CDR3 region has 15 residues. CDR1 SEHNR and CDR2 FQNEAQ come from the germline V gene (reference sequence). With 1 base removed from V and 4 bases from J, the gap between germline ends came to 13 bases. CDR3 protein: CASSLDLQGFYGYTF. CDR3 bases: TGTGCCAGCAGCTTAGATTTACAGGGATTCTATGGCTACACCTTC.

The genes are TRBV30 and TRBJ1-2, with D maybe TRBD1 (6 bases). Germline assignment: CDR1 GTSNPN and CDR2 SVGIG (reference sequence). CDR3 size: 17 residues. V lost 2 bases to trimming and J lost 6 bases, with 25 bases between them. CDR3 sequence (DNA): TGTGCCTGGAGTCGAGGGGTGGGGCAGGGGATCTTCAATGGCTACACCTTC. This encodes CAWSRGVGQGIFNGYTF.

This clone was picked up one time. This chain uses TRBV14 with TRBJ2-3; D call uncertain. The germline gives CDR1 SGHDN, CDR2 FVKESK. The V end lost 0 bases, the J end lost 0 bases, and 10 bases lay between the germline ends. There are 16 residues in the CDR3. CDR3 amino acids: CASSQDRRRSTDTQYF. CDR3 in DNA: TGTGCCAGCAGCCAAGATCGGCGGCGGAGCACAGATACGCAGTATTTT.

This sequence joins TRBV5-1 and TRBJ1-2; D unclear. This CDR3 contains 15 residues. CDR1 is SGHRS and CDR2 is YFSETQ in the germline V gene. Trimming shortened V by 3 bases and J by 0 bases, and 12 bases separated the two germline ends. CDR3 region: CASSSRPPPNYGYTF. The DNA for the CDR3 is TGCGCCAGCAGCTCCCGTCCCCCTCCTAACTATGGCTACACCTTC.

The chain employs TRBV15 and TRBJ2-7; D is possibly TRBD1 (6 bases). The CDR3 contains 15 residues. Trimming took 2 bases from V and 0 from J, leaving 11 bases between them. Germline lookup yields CDR1 LNHNV and CDR2 YYDKDF (reference sequence). The DNA for the CDR3 is TGTGCCACCAGCAGACTCCCAGGGGACTCCTACGAGCAGTACTTC. Its protein product is CATSRLPGDSYEQYF.

The chain is built from TRBV3-1 (or the pseudogene TRBV3-2) and TRBJ2-3; D call uncertain. Germline CDR1 and CDR2: LGHDT and YNNKEL (reference sequence). The V and J ends lost 1 base and 0 bases respectively, with 8 bases between them. This CDR3 comprises 15 residues. The CDR3 spells CASSQVSQSTDTQYF. The CDR3 DNA reads TGTGCCAGCAGCCAAGTTTCACAGAGCACAGATACGCAGTATTTT.

V and J are TRBV5-1 and TRBJ1-2; 9 bases match TRBD1. Germline CDR1 SGHRS, CDR2 YFSETQ. This CDR3 comprises 13 residues. Trimming removed 4 bases from V and 7 bases from J; junction bases left unmatched: 5. The DNA of the CDR3 is TGCGCCAGCAGCCAAACAGGGGGCGCTGGCTACACCTTC. Residues: CASSQTGGAGYTF. Full variable domain (outside the CDR3, taken from reference TRBV5-1 and TRBJ1-2): KAGVTQTPRYLIKTRGQQVTLSCSPISGHRSVSWYQQTPGQGLQFLFEYFSETQRNKGNFPGRFSGRQFSNSRSEMNVSTLELGDSALYLCASSQTGGAGYTFGSGTRLTVV.

J is TRBJ1-2 and V is TRBV24-1, with a weak D call TRBD1 (5 bases). The length of the CDR3 is 16 residues. Per the germline V gene, CDR1 is KGHDR and CDR2 is SFDVKD. Deletions cut 2 bases from V and 0 bases from J, with 12 bases between. This chain's CDR3 is CATSDSLQGANYGYTF. The CDR3 nucleotides are TGTGCCACCAGTGATTCACTTCAGGGCGCTAACTATGGCTACACCTTC.

This chain joins TRBV7-8 and TRBJ1-5; unclear D gene. The CDR3 spans 17 residues. Germline CDR1 SGHVS, CDR2 FQNEAQ. V lost 1 base, J lost 0 bases, and 13 bases lay in between. The CDR3 bases are TGTGCCAGCAGCTTAGATGGCGGCTTTTTTAGCAATCAGCCCCAGCATTTT. Protein product: CASSLDGGFFSNQPQHF.

This rearrangement joins TRBV18 to TRBJ1-3; D gene uncertain. CDR1 and CDR2 (germline): KGHSH, LQKENI. V shed 4 bases and J shed 0 bases, with 13 bases lying between them. CDR3 size: 16 residues. The CDR3 DNA is TGTGCCAGCTCACAAGCCCCCAAAAGCTCTGGAAACACCATATATTTT. The encoded protein is CASSQAPKSSGNTIYF.

V usage is TRBV18 and J usage is TRBJ2-1, with TRBD2 matching 10 bases. In germline, CDR1 is KGHSH, CDR2 LQKENI. This CDR3 has 15 residues. The junction had 2 bases not matched to a gene; V was cut back by 4 bases and J by 2 bases. CDR3 loop: CASSLSGGTYNEQFF. CDR3 DNA: TGTGCCAGCTCACTTAGCGGGGGGACCTACAATGAGCAGTTCTTC.

CDR3 residues: CASSLRWTSVGTQYF. CDR3 DNA sequence: TGTGCCAGCAGCTTACGGTGGACTAGCGTCGGGACCCAGTACTTC. The rearrangement joins TRBV7-6 to TRBJ2-5, with 9 bases lining up with TRBD2. The CDR3 extends over 15 amino acids. With V trimmed by 2 bases and J by 7 bases, 8 bases remained unmatched. Per germline, CDR1 SGHVS and CDR2 FNYEAQ.

This chain connects TRBV7-2 to TRBJ1-2, with 7 bases that match TRBD1. CDR3 size: 13 residues. Looked up from germline, CDR1 is SGHTA and CDR2 is FQGNSA. V lost 10 bases and J lost 2; bases outside the gene matches: 7. The CDR3 is CATRGRGNYGYTF. The CDR3 DNA follows: TGTGCCACTAGAGGCAGGGGGAACTATGGCTACACCTTC.

This chain connects TRBV2 to TRBJ2-1; TRBD2 matches 15 bases. The CDR3 loop spans 19 amino acids. CDR1 SNHLY and CDR2 FYNNEI come from the germline V gene. Trimming at V came to 7 bases and at J to 0 bases, leaving 10 bases not matched to a gene. The CDR3 DNA reads as TGTGCCAGCACCAGGACTAGCGGGGGGGCCGTTGTCTCCTACAATGAGCAGTTCTTC. Amino acids: CASTRTSGGAVVSYNEQFF.

The chain uses TRBV6-2 or TRBV6-3 and TRBJ2-4, with TRBD1 matching over 8 bases. Germline V gene sequence: CDR1 MNHEY, CDR2 SVGEGT. Trimming at V came to 3 bases and at J to 7 bases, leaving 5 bases not matched to a gene. The CDR3 has 14 amino acids. For the CDR3, the DNA is TGTGCCAGCAGTTATGCAGGGGGCAGGAACATTCAGTACTTC. Protein product: CASSYAGGRNIQYF.

The rearrangement uses TRBV24-1 and TRBJ2-1; D ambiguous. Germline CDR1 and CDR2: KGHDR and SFDVKD. This CDR3 contains 14 residues. V shed 2 bases and J shed 9 bases, with 13 bases lying between them. CDR3 sequence: CATSDSIYVGEQFF. The CDR3 DNA sequence: TGTGCCACCAGTGATTCTATATACGTTGGTGAGCAGTTCTTC.

J is TRBJ1-3 and V is TRBV2; D gene uncertain. The V end lost 4 bases, the J end lost 4 bases, and 5 bases lay between the germline ends. The CDR3 has 12 residues. The V gene's germline CDR1 is SNHLY and CDR2 FYNNEI. The CDR3 sequence is CASSVQGNTIYF. The CDR3 DNA is TGTGCCAGCAGTGTCCAAGGAAACACCATATATTTT.

This clone was seen once. Relative to the germline gene, one junction end is altered; a read error may explain this. The J gene is TRBJ1-4, the V gene TRBV6-1; 7 bases are shared with TRBD1. The CDR3 totals 13 residues. The germline gives CDR1 MNHNS, CDR2 SASEGT. CDR3 sequence (DNA): TGTGCCAGCAGGGAAGGGGGCGATGAAAAACTGTTTTTT. It translates to CASREGGDEKLFF.

The rearrangement uses TRBV28 and TRBJ1-2; no firm D call. CDR3 size: 12 residues. Germline CDR1 and CDR2: MDHEN and SYDVKM. V lost 5 bases, J lost 3 bases, and 7 bases lay in between. CDR3 sequence reads: CASSPRDYGYTF. The CDR3 region has the DNA TGTGCCAGCAGTCCCCGCGACTATGGCTACACCTTC.

This clone was observed a single time. V gene TRBV5-1 combines with J gene TRBJ1-6, with a weak D call TRBD1 (6 bases). Trimming took 4 bases from V and 5 from J, leaving 13 bases between them. In germline, CDR1 is SGHRS, CDR2 YFSETQ. CDR3 length: 15 residues. Here the CDR3 reads CASSAWTDNNSPLHF. CDR3 sequence (DNA): TGCGCCAGCAGCGCCTGGACAGACAATAATTCACCCCTCCACTTT.

The V call is TRBV6-5, the J call TRBJ2-7; no clear D. Germline V gene lookup returns CDR1 MNHEY and CDR2 SVGAGI. With 6 bases removed from V and 2 bases from J, the gap between germline ends came to 14 bases. The CDR3 contains 14 residues. CDR3 loop: CASSNPGQTYEQYF. DNA of the CDR3: TGTGCCAGCAGCAACCCTGGGCAGACCTACGAGCAGTACTTC.

The chain uses TRBV19 and TRBJ1-1; 8 bases agree with TRBD1. CDR3 length equals 13 residues. The germline CDR1 and CDR2 sequences are LNHDA and SQIVND (reference sequence). After removal of 5 bases from V and 4 bases from J, the junction contained 3 bases not matched to a gene. The CDR3 bases are TGTGCCAGTAGTCCAACAGGGGGCACTGAAGCTTTCTTT. Its translation is CASSPTGGTEAFF.